Listed here are 30 T cell receptor beta chains from one sample, sequenced in a study of blood T cell repertoires in COVID-19. This table comes from immunoSEQ multiplex PCR, and its TCRdb copy is limited to in-frame clones, with some not included. The sample has some 240,000 clones, around 84% seen once. The sequenced sample was peripheral blood. The receptor set was obtained from a woman aged 40 to 50 who had recovered from COVID-19.

This clone was counted once. The chain joins TRBV10-3 to TRBJ2-3; D might be TRBD1 (5 bases). V shed 2 bases and J shed 4 bases, with 10 bases lying between them. This CDR3 spans 14 amino acids. Germline V gives CDR1 ENHRY, CDR2 SYGVKD. CDR3 DNA: TGTGCCATCAGTGAGCAGGGAAGGGCAGATACGCAGTATTTT. This sequence encodes CAISEQGRADTQYF.

The count of this clone is one. This chain joins TRBV12-5 and TRBJ2-2; 10 nucleotides agree with TRBD2. The germline CDR1 and CDR2 sequences are LGHNT and FRNRAP. The CDR3 is 16 residues long. Trimming cost V 6 bases and J 6 bases; bases outside gene matches: 10. The CDR3 is CASGSAGGLSAGELFF. Here the CDR3 DNA reads TGTGCTAGTGGATCAGCGGGGGGGCTCTCCGCCGGGGAGCTGTTTTTT. Full variable domain (rest looked up from reference TRBV12-5 and TRBJ2-2): DARVTQTPRHKVTEMGQEVTMRCQPILGHNTVFWYRQTMMQGLELLAYFRNRAPLDDSGMPKDRFSAEMPDATLATLKIQPSEPRDSAVYFCASGSAGGLSAGELFFGEGSRLTVL.

This chain uses TRBV5-6 with TRBJ1-2; D may be TRBD1 (5 bases). The CDR3 contains 13 residues. Germline V gives CDR1 SGHDT, CDR2 YYEEEE. V was trimmed by 4 bases and J by 0 bases, leaving 7 bases between them. The CDR3: CASSPTANYGYTF. The CDR3 region has the DNA TGTGCCAGCAGCCCGACAGCTAACTATGGCTACACCTTC.

The chain recombines TRBV5-6 with TRBJ1-2, with 7 bases fitting TRBD1. Germline CDR1 SGHDT, CDR2 YYEEEE. There are 15 residues in the CDR3. With V trimmed by 6 bases and J by 4 bases, 12 bases remained unmatched. CDR3 amino acids: CASMTWLQGTYGYTF. The CDR3 DNA follows: TGTGCCAGCATGACTTGGCTACAGGGGACCTATGGCTACACCTTC.

The V call is TRBV30, the J call TRBJ2-7; 7 positions match TRBD2. This CDR3 region has 13 residues. The ends lost 6 bases at V and 3 bases at J; junction bases unmatched: 8. Per germline, CDR1 GTSNPN and CDR2 SVGIG (reference sequence). DNA of the CDR3: TGTGCCTGTGCGACTAGCAGTTTCTACGAGCAGTACTTC. Encoded protein: CACATSSFYEQYF.

The chain employs TRBV28 and TRBJ2-7, with 10 bases that match TRBD2. This CDR3 has 16 residues. Trimming at V came to 1 base and at J to 3 bases, leaving 6 bases not matched to a gene. Germline assignment: CDR1 MDHEN and CDR2 SYDVKM. The CDR3, as DNA: TGTGCCAGCAGTTTATTGGGGTCTAGCGGGGGCTACGAGCAGTACTTC. It yields the protein CASSLLGSSGGYEQYF.

V usage is TRBV15 and J usage is TRBJ1-6, with 7 bases that match TRBD1. Looked up from germline, CDR1 is LNHNV and CDR2 is YYDKDF (reference sequence). The trim removed 1 base at V and 8 bases at J, leaving 8 bases unmatched. The CDR3 length is 16 residues. This CDR3 is CATSRAHGTADSPLHF. DNA of the CDR3: TGTGCCACCAGCAGAGCACACGGGACAGCTGATTCACCCCTCCACTTT.

The chain uses TRBV6-2 or TRBV6-3 and TRBJ2-7; 13 bases line up with TRBD2. The trim removed 6 bases at V and 3 bases at J, leaving 8 bases unmatched. Germline CDR1 and CDR2: MNHEY and SVGEGT. The CDR3 contains 16 residues. This CDR3 reads CASSLGLAGVIYEQYF. The CDR3 bases are TGTGCCAGCAGCCTCGGACTAGCGGGGGTAATCTACGAGCAGTACTTC.

The chain employs TRBV6-5 and TRBJ2-7; D perhaps matches TRBD1 (6 bases). The CDR3 has 12 amino acids. The germline V gene encodes CDR1 MNHEY and CDR2 SVGAGI. V lost 6 bases and J 2 bases, leaving 8 bases between the germline ends. The DNA for the CDR3 is TGTGCCAGCAGGGGACAACCCTACGAGCAGTACTTC. Its protein product is CASRGQPYEQYF.

The V gene is TRBV19, the J gene TRBJ2-5, with TRBD1 matching 7 bases. CDR1 is LNHDA and CDR2 is SQIVND in the germline V gene (reference sequence). The CDR3 is made up of 14 amino acids. V trimming: 3 bases; J trimming: 2 bases; junction bases outside the gene matches: 3. CDR3 DNA: TGTGCCAGTAGTATCATGGGACAGCAAGAGACCCAGTACTTC. The encoded protein is CASSIMGQQETQYF. Full variable domain (missing parts from reference TRBV19 and TRBJ2-5): DGGITQSPKYLFRKEGQNVTLSCEQNLNHDAMYWYRQDPGQGLRLIYYSQIVNDFQKGDIAEGYSVSREKKESFPLTVTSAQKNPTAFYLCASSIMGQQETQYFGPGTRLLVL.

This rearrangement joins TRBV9 to TRBJ2-1, with 12 bases lining up with TRBD2. Germline trimming cut 7 bases from V and 3 bases from J; bases unmatched to any gene: 2. The CDR3 is made up of 14 amino acids. Germline V gene lookup returns CDR1 SGDLS and CDR2 YYNGEE. In nucleotides, the CDR3 is TGTGCCAGCGCGACTAGCGGGAGCTACAATGAGCAGTTCTTC. Encoded protein: CASATSGSYNEQFF. Combining the CDR3 with reference TRBV9 and TRBJ2-1 gives the whole variable domain DSGVTQTPKHLITATGQRVTLRCSPRSGDLSVYWYQQSLDQGLQFLIQYYNGEERAKGNILERFSAQQFPDLHSELNLSSLELGDSALYFCASATSGSYNEQFFGPGTRLTVL.

In its sample, this clone was seen a few times. V gene TRBV19 combines with J gene TRBJ2-2; 9 bases map to TRBD2. V was clipped by 2 bases and J by 6 bases; unmatched bases: 4. The CDR3 contains 15 residues. Germline V CDR1 and CDR2: LNHDA, SQIVND (reference sequence). CDR3 bases: TGTGCCAGTAGTATACGGCGGGGGGGCTCCGGGGAGCTGTTTTTT. Amino acids: CASSIRRGGSGELFF. Full variable domain (remainder filled in from reference TRBV19 and TRBJ2-2): DGGITQSPKYLFRKEGQNVTLSCEQNLNHDAMYWYRQDPGQGLRLIYYSQIVNDFQKGDIAEGYSVSREKKESFPLTVTSAQKNPTAFYLCASSIRRGGSGELFFGEGSRLTVL.

The rearrangement uses TRBV3-1 (or the pseudogene TRBV3-2) and TRBJ1-2; D possibly corresponds to TRBD1 (6 bases). The CDR3 covers 13 residues. CDR1 LGHDT and CDR2 YNNKEL come from the germline V gene (reference sequence). V was cut by 6 bases and J by 6 bases, with 14 bases left in between. CDR3 residues: CASRSVQGHGYTF. CDR3 coding DNA: TGTGCCAGCAGAAGTGTACAGGGCCATGGCTACACCTTC.

V gene TRBV15 combines with J gene TRBJ1-1, with D possibly matching TRBD1 (6 bases). The CDR3 totals 18 residues. V lost 0 bases, J lost 3 bases, and 20 bases lay in between. The germline V gene encodes CDR1 LNHNV and CDR2 YYDKDF (reference sequence). CDR3 nucleotides: TGTGCCACCAGCAGAGATCCCTGGCGGGGGCTACAGGACACTGAAGCTTTCTTT. Its protein is CATSRDPWRGLQDTEAFF.

This chain links TRBV28 with TRBJ2-5; TRBD1 agrees at 8 bases. The germline V gene encodes CDR1 MDHEN and CDR2 SYDVKM. The CDR3 loop spans 15 amino acids. The V segment lost 3 bases and the J segment 2 bases; nucleotides outside the gene matches: 5. CDR3 amino acids: CASSLPGQAQETQYF. Written as DNA, the CDR3 is TGTGCCAGCAGTTTGCCGGGACAGGCACAAGAGACCCAGTACTTC.

This clone appeared a single time. V is TRBV2 and J is TRBJ2-3; 8 bases agree with TRBD2. V trimming: 6 bases; J trimming: 5 bases; junction bases outside the gene matches: 4. There are 13 residues in the CDR3. Germline V gene lookup returns CDR1 SNHLY and CDR2 FYNNEI. The CDR3 sequence: CASRTGTRDTQYF. CDR3 bases: TGTGCCAGCAGAACCGGGACTAGAGATACGCAGTATTTT.

The genes are TRBV5-1 and TRBJ2-1; 8 nucleotides match TRBD1. Trimming at V came to 2 bases and at J to 9 bases, leaving 10 bases not matched to a gene. The CDR3 has 15 residues. Germline V gene sequence: CDR1 SGHRS, CDR2 YFSETQ. The CDR3 nucleotides read TGCGCCAGCAGCTTAGTTCAGGGGGCGCATGGTGAGCAGTTCTTC. It encodes CASSLVQGAHGEQFF.

The chain couples TRBV28 to TRBJ2-5; a possible D gene is TRBD2 (7 bases). The V end was cut by 7 bases, the J end by 8 bases, with 20 bases between. This CDR3 comprises 14 residues. Per germline, CDR1 MDHEN and CDR2 SYDVKM. In nucleotides, the CDR3 is TGTGCCAGCACCCAACGCGGGCGGGGGCCTACCCAGTACTTC. It yields the protein CASTQRGRGPTQYF.

The genes are TRBV10-3 and TRBJ1-1, with D possibly being TRBD1 (5 bases). Germline loops: CDR1 ENHRY, CDR2 SYGVKD. The ends were cut back, 7 bases at V and 2 bases at J, with 11 bases in the middle. CDR3 length: 13 residues. The DNA for the CDR3 is TGTGCCATCAATCAAGACAGCAACACTGAAGCTTTCTTT. It encodes CAINQDSNTEAFF.

V is TRBV10-3 and J is TRBJ2-2; the match to TRBD1 covers 10 bases. Germline CDR1 reads ENHRY; CDR2 reads SYGVKD. The junction had 8 bases not matched to a gene; V was cut back by 8 bases and J by 5 bases. The CDR3 has 15 amino acids. DNA for the CDR3: TGTGCCATCGGAAGCCGGACAGGGGGTACCGGGGAGCTGTTTTTT. This sequence encodes CAIGSRTGGTGELFF.

V and J are TRBV5-4 and TRBJ2-5; TRBD2 matches 11 bases. Trimming cost V 2 bases and J 4 bases; bases outside gene matches: 7. The CDR3 loop spans 16 amino acids. Per the germline V gene, CDR1 is SGHNT and CDR2 is YYREEE (reference sequence). The CDR3 DNA reads TGTGCCAGCAGCTTCGGGACTAGCGGCTTGGGAGAGACCCAGTACTTC. This sequence encodes CASSFGTSGLGETQYF. The whole variable domain, remainder taken from reference TRBV5-4 and TRBJ2-5, is ETGVTQSPTHLIKTRGQQVTLRCSSQSGHNTVSWYQQALGQGPQFIFQYYREEENGRGNFPPRFSGLQFPNYSSELNVNALELDDSALYLCASSFGTSGLGETQYFGPGTRLLVL.

This clone turned up a few times. The chain couples TRBV9 to TRBJ2-2, with TRBD2 as a possible D gene (5 bases). CDR3 length: 15 residues. V was trimmed by 0 bases and J by 5 bases, leaving 11 bases between them. CDR1 is SGDLS, CDR2 YYNGEE, per germline. CDR3 sequence (DNA): TGTGCCAGCAGCGTAGGTGAGGGAGAGACCGGGGAGCTGTTTTTT. As protein: CASSVGEGETGELFF.

The chain has TRBV5-1 and TRBJ1-4; tentative D call: TRBD1 (5 bases). Germline V gene data show CDR1 as SGHRS and CDR2 as YFSETQ. The CDR3 has 14 residues. Trimming removed 4 bases at V and 1 base at J, with 8 bases between. CDR3 in DNA: TGCGCCAGCAGCCCAGGGTTAACTAATGAAAAACTGTTTTTT. As protein: CASSPGLTNEKLFF.

The chain carries TRBV9 and TRBJ1-4; D not certain. The germline V gene encodes CDR1 SGDLS and CDR2 YYNGEE. Trimming shortened V by 4 bases and J by 7 bases, and 17 bases separated the two germline ends. The CDR3 runs to 15 residues. The CDR3 DNA reads TGTGCCAGCAGCTCCCGATCGGGGTCGGGTGAAAAACTGTTTTTT. Its protein is CASSSRSGSGEKLFF.

The CDR3 sequence is CASSLGVGGTAETQYF. CDR3 DNA: TGCGCCAGCAGCTTGGGAGTAGGGGGTACGGCGGAGACCCAGTACTTC. The chain employs TRBV5-1 and TRBJ2-5; D is perhaps TRBD1 (6 bases). CDR3 length: 16 amino acids. Per the germline V gene, CDR1 is SGHRS and CDR2 is YFSETQ. V was pared by 0 bases and J by 5 bases, with 17 bases between.

The CDR3 spells CASSPRGSANQPQHF. CDR3 sequence (DNA): TGTGCCAGCAGCCCTCGAGGCAGTGCTAATCAGCCCCAGCATTTT. The rearrangement links TRBV3-1 (or the pseudogene TRBV3-2) to TRBJ1-5; D unclear. V was trimmed by 4 bases and J by 4 bases, leaving 14 bases between them. The CDR3 sequence is 15 residues long. Germline CDR1 is LGHDT and CDR2 is YNNKEL (reference sequence).

This chain uses TRBV7-2 with TRBJ2-7; D is uncertain. V lost 5 bases to trimming and J lost 1 base, with 12 bases between them. Germline V gene sequence: CDR1 SGHTA, CDR2 FQGNSA. This CDR3 has 14 residues. The CDR3 region is CASSPWAGSYEQYF. The CDR3 region has the DNA TGTGCCAGCAGCCCATGGGCAGGATCCTACGAGCAGTACTTC.

The chain couples TRBV11-2 to TRBJ2-3; tentatively, D is TRBD1 (6 bases). Germline CDR1 and CDR2: SGHAT and FQNNGV. CDR3 length: 14 amino acids. Trimming removed 5 bases from V and 3 bases from J, with 12 bases in between. The CDR3, as DNA: TGTGCCAGCAGCAGGGCAGGGGTGACAGATACGCAGTATTTT. Translation: CASSRAGVTDTQYF.

V and J are TRBV3-1 (or the pseudogene TRBV3-2) and TRBJ1-2, with a tentative D call TRBD1 (5 bases). This CDR3 spans 15 amino acids. In germline, CDR1 is LGHDT, CDR2 YNNKEL (reference sequence). V gave up 0 bases and J gave up 8 bases, with 16 bases separating them. The CDR3 DNA reads TGTGCCAGCAGCCAAGACGTACCGACAGCCACAGGCTACACCTTC. Amino acid sequence: CASSQDVPTATGYTF.

The chain links TRBV4-2 to TRBJ2-1; no reliable D call. Trimming removed 2 bases from V and 5 bases from J, with 10 bases in between. Germline V CDR1 and CDR2: LGHNA, YNFKEQ. This CDR3 has 14 amino acids. CDR3 amino acids: CASSQSQLDNEQFF. The CDR3 bases are TGTGCCAGCAGCCAATCTCAACTGGACAATGAGCAGTTCTTC.